This TCR beta chain emerged from a study of vaccination and CD4 T cells after COVID-19. Comment on this clonotype: Its target is not known.

Scientists ran DNA taken from cultured CD4+ T cells through the Oncomine TCR Beta short-read assay for sequencing. TCRdb reprocessed the PCR reads via MiXCR and lists one record per CDR3 protein. The table includes roughly 17,000 distinct CDR3 sequences, 55% detected once. With 4 bases clipped from V and 8 bases from J, the junction kept 8 bases outside the gene matches. The CDR3 length is 14 residues. Germline V gene lookup returns CDR1 SGHRS and CDR2 YFSETQ. Specified treatment: roughly 11-day PBMC culture with coronavirus spike peptide pools or control peptides (ViraFEST assay). The receptor comes from a human donor who had recovered from COVID-19. Sequencing used CD4+ T cells from blood, cultured in vitro. The chain links TRBV5-1 to TRBJ2-1, with 8 bases matching TRBD1. The CDR3 DNA reads TGCGCCAGCAGCCCCGGGACAGGCAGCGATGAGCAGTTCTTC. It yields the protein CASSPGTGSDEQFF.